This T cell receptor (beta chain) was found in a study of blood T cells in healthy people across ages. Germline CDR1 and CDR2: DFQATT and SNEGSKA (reference sequence). V shed 0 bases, J shed 0 bases, and the junction held 6 bases outside the gene matches. This CDR3 spans 16 amino acids. Through a sample-barcoded 5' primer and a J-beta primer mix, a second PCR was run for roughly 7 to 11 cycles. TCRdb re-called the 5' RACE reads with MiXCR, one entry per CDR3 protein. The sample lists approximately 850,000 distinct CDR3 sequences, around two fifths occurring once. The chain employs TRBV20-1 and TRBJ2-5, with 8 bases that match TRBD2. The TCR sequence derives from a man aged 60 to 69 in good health. Sequencing was done on a sample of blood. The CDR3 DNA follows: TGCAGTGCTAGAGATCAGGGCGGGGGGAACCAAGAGACCCAGTACTTC. Translation: CSARDQGGGNQETQYF.